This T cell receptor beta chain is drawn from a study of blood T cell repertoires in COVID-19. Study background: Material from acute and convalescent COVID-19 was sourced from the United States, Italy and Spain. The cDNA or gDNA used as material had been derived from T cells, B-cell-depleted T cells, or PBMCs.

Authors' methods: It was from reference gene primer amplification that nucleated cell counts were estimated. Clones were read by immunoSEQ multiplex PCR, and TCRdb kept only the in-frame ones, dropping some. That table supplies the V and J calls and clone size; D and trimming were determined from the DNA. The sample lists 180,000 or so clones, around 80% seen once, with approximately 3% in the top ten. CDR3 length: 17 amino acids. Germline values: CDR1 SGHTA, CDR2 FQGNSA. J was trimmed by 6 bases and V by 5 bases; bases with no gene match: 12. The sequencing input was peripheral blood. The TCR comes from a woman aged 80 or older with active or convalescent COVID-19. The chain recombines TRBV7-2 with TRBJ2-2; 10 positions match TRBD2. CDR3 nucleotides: TGTGCCAGCAGCGCCTCCGGGGTAGCGGGGGGATCCGGGGAGCTGTTTTTT. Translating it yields CASSASGVAGGSGELFF.